This T cell receptor (beta chain) was found in a study of radiation and T cells in renal cell carcinoma. Regarding the study as a whole: In blood, top tumor clones expanded by 2 weeks, shrinking by 4. Baseline intratumoral clonotype presence is unknown without pretreatment biopsies.

This CDR3 is built from 16 residues. Germline CDR1 is SNHLY and CDR2 is FYNNEI. After removal of 6 bases from V and 5 bases from J, the junction contained 11 bases not matched to a gene. Time point indicated: baseline pretreatment blood. The sample's treatment: 15 Gy SBRT to primary tumor, nephrectomy 4 weeks later. Radiation-treated patients gave blood at baseline, week 2 and week 4. The tumor was a clear cell renal cell carcinoma. Measured with immunoSEQ multiplex PCR; TCRdb has only the in-frame clones, and not every one. This table holds roughly 100,000 clones, roughly 90% found once. A remark on this clone: The antigen is undetermined.

Sequenced material: blood, taken from a patient whose treatment included radiotherapy and nephrectomy. The TCR sequence derives from a man aged 50-59 years with renal cell carcinoma. V is TRBV2 and J is TRBJ1-5, with 9 bases identical to TRBD1. The CDR3 protein is CASRSGQGRPDQPQHF. CDR3 nucleotides: TGTGCCAGCAGATCGGGACAGGGCAGACCCGATCAGCCCCAGCATTTT.